This T cell receptor beta chain was sequenced for a study of T cells in Graves' hyperthyroidism and ophthalmopathy. TCR beta CDR3 regions were amplified from RNA. The TCR CDR3 was amplified in a first-round RT-PCR using the HTBI primer set. TCRdb reprocessed the multiplex PCR reads with MiXCR, giving one entry per CDR3 protein. The sample lists 640,000 or so distinct CDR3 sequences, 14% to 15% seen once, with around 4.5% in the top ten. The V gene lost 4 bases and the J gene lost 7 bases, with 8 bases spanning the gap. Germline V gives CDR1 SEHNR, CDR2 FQNEAQ (reference sequence). CDR3 length: 11 amino acids. This clonotype was seen more than once but under ten times.

The sequenced sample was blood. The TCR comes from a woman aged 40 to 50 with Graves' ophthalmopathy. This chain links TRBV7-9 with TRBJ2-7; D unresolved. The CDR3 bases are TGTGCCAGCAGCTCCCAGATTGAGCAGTACTTC. This translates into CASSSQIEQYF. Together with reference TRBV7-9 and TRBJ2-7, the CDR3 gives the full variable domain: DTGVSQNPRHKITKRGQNVTFRCDPISEHNRLYWYRQTLGQGPEFLTYFQNEAQLEKSRLLSDRFSAERPKGSFSTLEIQRTEQGDSAMYLCASSSQIEQYFGPGTRLTVT.